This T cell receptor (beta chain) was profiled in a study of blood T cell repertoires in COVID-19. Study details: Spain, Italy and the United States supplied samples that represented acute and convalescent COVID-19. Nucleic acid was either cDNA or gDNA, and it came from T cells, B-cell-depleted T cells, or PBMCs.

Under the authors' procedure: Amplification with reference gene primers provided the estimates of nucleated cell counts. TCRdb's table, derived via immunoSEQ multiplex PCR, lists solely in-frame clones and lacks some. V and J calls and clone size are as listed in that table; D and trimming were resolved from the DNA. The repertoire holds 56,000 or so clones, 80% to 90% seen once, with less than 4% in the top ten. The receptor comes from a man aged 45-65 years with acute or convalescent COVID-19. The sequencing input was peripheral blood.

The CDR3 spells CASSFGGGTGRAYEQYF. DNA for the CDR3: TGTGCCAGCAGCTTTGGGGGCGGGACAGGGCGGGCCTACGAGCAGTACTTC. The chain joins TRBV11-2 to TRBJ2-7; TRBD1 matches 9 bases. Germline V gene data show CDR1 as SGHAT and CDR2 as FQNNGV. CDR3 size: 17 residues. V lost 3 bases and J lost 2; bases outside the gene matches: 11.